The rows below give T cell receptor beta chains drawn from one sample of a study of blood T cell repertoires in COVID-19. The data were produced by immunoSEQ multiplex PCR, yet TCRdb's version contains in-frame clones alone and is incomplete. The repertoire holds about 270,000 clones, with 81% as singletons. Specimen: peripheral blood. Source of these receptors: a woman aged 55-70 years with active or convalescent COVID-19. CDR3s include the opening cysteine and the closing phenylalanine or tryptophan. The order of the fields is J gene, D gene, clone size, CDR3 length, V gene, CDR3 protein, CDR3 DNA. A D gene is named only where the DNA matches it firmly. Clone size appears in some rows only: once, few, many, or a class for an expanded clone.

TRBJ1-1 - - 14 TRBV19 CASSLVVGDTEAFF TGTGCCAGTAGTTTGGTCGTCGGGGACACTGAAGCTTTCTTT
TRBJ1-2 - - 12 TRBV12-3/TRBV12-4 CASTLGGYGYTF TGTGCCAGCACTCTAGGAGGCTATGGCTACACCTTC
TRBJ1-4 - - 13 TRBV12-3/TRBV12-4 CASSVTRNEKLFF TGTGCCAGCAGTGTCACCCGGAATGAAAAACTGTTTTTT
TRBJ1-2 TRBD1 - 14 TRBV7-9 CASGDRGDNYGYTF TGTGCCAGCGGCGACAGGGGCGATAACTATGGCTACACCTTC
TRBJ1-5 TRBD1 once 15 TRBV10-1 CASRRDRGPNQPQHF TGCGCCAGCAGGCGGGACAGGGGTCCCAATCAGCCCCAGCATTTT
TRBJ1-6 - - 13 TRBV10-3 CAISEDSNSPLHF TGTGCCATCAGTGAAGACAGTAATTCACCCCTCCACTTT
TRBJ1-5 TRBD1 - 17 TRBV27 CASTPPRGAKGNQPQHF TGTGCCAGCACTCCCCCCAGGGGGGCGAAGGGCAATCAGCCCCAGCATTTT
TRBJ1-1 TRBD1 - 13 TRBV19 CASSVGQVTEAFF TGTGCCAGTAGTGTGGGACAGGTTACTGAAGCTTTCTTT
TRBJ2-5 TRBD1 - 14 TRBV5-6 CASSLEGAWETQYF TGTGCCAGCAGCTTGGAGGGGGCATGGGAGACCCAGTACTTC
TRBJ2-7 - - 13 TRBV6-2/TRBV6-3 CASSPGRRYEQYF TGTGCCAGCAGTCCAGGTAGACGCTACGAGCAGTACTTC
TRBJ1-2 TRBD1 - 15 TRBV6-2/TRBV6-3 CASSSWDRRNDGYTF TGTGCCAGCAGTTCCTGGGACAGAAGAAACGATGGCTACACCTTC
TRBJ2-7 - - 11 TRBV30 CAWERLGEQYF TGTGCCTGGGAGCGGCTAGGCGAGCAGTACTTC
TRBJ1-2 - - 16 TRBV6-2/TRBV6-3 CASSYSNREHPYGYTF TGTGCCAGCAGTTACTCCAACAGGGAGCATCCCTATGGCTACACCTTC
TRBJ1-1 - - 15 TRBV7-6 CASSSPGLPNTEAFF TGTGCCAGCAGCTCTCCGGGACTCCCGAACACTGAAGCTTTCTTT
TRBJ2-2 TRBD2 - 18 TRBV2 CASSEASGGAARAGELFF TGTGCCAGCAGTGAAGCTAGCGGGGGGGCCGCGAGGGCCGGGGAGCTGTTTTTT
TRBJ1-3 - few 11 TRBV12-3/TRBV12-4 CASSLSDTIYF TGTGCCAGCAGCCTCAGCGACACCATATATTTT